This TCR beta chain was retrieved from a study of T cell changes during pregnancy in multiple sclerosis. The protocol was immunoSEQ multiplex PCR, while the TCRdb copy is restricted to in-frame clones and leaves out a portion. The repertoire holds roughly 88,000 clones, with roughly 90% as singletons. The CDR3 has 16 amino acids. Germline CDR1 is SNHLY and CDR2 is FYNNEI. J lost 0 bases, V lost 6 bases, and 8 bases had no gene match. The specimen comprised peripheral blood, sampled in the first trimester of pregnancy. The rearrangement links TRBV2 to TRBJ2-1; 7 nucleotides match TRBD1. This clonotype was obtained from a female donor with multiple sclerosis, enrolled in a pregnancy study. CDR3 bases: TGTGCCAGCAGCGTACAGGGGCAGAGCTCCTACAATGAGCAGTTCTTC. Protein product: CASSVQGQSSYNEQFF. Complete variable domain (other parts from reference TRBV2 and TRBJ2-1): EPEVTQTPSHQVTQMGQEVILRCVPISNHLYFYWYRQILGQKVEFLVSFYNNEISEKSEIFDDQFSVERPDGSNFTLKIRSTKLEDSAMYFCASSVQGQSSYNEQFFGPGTRLTVL.